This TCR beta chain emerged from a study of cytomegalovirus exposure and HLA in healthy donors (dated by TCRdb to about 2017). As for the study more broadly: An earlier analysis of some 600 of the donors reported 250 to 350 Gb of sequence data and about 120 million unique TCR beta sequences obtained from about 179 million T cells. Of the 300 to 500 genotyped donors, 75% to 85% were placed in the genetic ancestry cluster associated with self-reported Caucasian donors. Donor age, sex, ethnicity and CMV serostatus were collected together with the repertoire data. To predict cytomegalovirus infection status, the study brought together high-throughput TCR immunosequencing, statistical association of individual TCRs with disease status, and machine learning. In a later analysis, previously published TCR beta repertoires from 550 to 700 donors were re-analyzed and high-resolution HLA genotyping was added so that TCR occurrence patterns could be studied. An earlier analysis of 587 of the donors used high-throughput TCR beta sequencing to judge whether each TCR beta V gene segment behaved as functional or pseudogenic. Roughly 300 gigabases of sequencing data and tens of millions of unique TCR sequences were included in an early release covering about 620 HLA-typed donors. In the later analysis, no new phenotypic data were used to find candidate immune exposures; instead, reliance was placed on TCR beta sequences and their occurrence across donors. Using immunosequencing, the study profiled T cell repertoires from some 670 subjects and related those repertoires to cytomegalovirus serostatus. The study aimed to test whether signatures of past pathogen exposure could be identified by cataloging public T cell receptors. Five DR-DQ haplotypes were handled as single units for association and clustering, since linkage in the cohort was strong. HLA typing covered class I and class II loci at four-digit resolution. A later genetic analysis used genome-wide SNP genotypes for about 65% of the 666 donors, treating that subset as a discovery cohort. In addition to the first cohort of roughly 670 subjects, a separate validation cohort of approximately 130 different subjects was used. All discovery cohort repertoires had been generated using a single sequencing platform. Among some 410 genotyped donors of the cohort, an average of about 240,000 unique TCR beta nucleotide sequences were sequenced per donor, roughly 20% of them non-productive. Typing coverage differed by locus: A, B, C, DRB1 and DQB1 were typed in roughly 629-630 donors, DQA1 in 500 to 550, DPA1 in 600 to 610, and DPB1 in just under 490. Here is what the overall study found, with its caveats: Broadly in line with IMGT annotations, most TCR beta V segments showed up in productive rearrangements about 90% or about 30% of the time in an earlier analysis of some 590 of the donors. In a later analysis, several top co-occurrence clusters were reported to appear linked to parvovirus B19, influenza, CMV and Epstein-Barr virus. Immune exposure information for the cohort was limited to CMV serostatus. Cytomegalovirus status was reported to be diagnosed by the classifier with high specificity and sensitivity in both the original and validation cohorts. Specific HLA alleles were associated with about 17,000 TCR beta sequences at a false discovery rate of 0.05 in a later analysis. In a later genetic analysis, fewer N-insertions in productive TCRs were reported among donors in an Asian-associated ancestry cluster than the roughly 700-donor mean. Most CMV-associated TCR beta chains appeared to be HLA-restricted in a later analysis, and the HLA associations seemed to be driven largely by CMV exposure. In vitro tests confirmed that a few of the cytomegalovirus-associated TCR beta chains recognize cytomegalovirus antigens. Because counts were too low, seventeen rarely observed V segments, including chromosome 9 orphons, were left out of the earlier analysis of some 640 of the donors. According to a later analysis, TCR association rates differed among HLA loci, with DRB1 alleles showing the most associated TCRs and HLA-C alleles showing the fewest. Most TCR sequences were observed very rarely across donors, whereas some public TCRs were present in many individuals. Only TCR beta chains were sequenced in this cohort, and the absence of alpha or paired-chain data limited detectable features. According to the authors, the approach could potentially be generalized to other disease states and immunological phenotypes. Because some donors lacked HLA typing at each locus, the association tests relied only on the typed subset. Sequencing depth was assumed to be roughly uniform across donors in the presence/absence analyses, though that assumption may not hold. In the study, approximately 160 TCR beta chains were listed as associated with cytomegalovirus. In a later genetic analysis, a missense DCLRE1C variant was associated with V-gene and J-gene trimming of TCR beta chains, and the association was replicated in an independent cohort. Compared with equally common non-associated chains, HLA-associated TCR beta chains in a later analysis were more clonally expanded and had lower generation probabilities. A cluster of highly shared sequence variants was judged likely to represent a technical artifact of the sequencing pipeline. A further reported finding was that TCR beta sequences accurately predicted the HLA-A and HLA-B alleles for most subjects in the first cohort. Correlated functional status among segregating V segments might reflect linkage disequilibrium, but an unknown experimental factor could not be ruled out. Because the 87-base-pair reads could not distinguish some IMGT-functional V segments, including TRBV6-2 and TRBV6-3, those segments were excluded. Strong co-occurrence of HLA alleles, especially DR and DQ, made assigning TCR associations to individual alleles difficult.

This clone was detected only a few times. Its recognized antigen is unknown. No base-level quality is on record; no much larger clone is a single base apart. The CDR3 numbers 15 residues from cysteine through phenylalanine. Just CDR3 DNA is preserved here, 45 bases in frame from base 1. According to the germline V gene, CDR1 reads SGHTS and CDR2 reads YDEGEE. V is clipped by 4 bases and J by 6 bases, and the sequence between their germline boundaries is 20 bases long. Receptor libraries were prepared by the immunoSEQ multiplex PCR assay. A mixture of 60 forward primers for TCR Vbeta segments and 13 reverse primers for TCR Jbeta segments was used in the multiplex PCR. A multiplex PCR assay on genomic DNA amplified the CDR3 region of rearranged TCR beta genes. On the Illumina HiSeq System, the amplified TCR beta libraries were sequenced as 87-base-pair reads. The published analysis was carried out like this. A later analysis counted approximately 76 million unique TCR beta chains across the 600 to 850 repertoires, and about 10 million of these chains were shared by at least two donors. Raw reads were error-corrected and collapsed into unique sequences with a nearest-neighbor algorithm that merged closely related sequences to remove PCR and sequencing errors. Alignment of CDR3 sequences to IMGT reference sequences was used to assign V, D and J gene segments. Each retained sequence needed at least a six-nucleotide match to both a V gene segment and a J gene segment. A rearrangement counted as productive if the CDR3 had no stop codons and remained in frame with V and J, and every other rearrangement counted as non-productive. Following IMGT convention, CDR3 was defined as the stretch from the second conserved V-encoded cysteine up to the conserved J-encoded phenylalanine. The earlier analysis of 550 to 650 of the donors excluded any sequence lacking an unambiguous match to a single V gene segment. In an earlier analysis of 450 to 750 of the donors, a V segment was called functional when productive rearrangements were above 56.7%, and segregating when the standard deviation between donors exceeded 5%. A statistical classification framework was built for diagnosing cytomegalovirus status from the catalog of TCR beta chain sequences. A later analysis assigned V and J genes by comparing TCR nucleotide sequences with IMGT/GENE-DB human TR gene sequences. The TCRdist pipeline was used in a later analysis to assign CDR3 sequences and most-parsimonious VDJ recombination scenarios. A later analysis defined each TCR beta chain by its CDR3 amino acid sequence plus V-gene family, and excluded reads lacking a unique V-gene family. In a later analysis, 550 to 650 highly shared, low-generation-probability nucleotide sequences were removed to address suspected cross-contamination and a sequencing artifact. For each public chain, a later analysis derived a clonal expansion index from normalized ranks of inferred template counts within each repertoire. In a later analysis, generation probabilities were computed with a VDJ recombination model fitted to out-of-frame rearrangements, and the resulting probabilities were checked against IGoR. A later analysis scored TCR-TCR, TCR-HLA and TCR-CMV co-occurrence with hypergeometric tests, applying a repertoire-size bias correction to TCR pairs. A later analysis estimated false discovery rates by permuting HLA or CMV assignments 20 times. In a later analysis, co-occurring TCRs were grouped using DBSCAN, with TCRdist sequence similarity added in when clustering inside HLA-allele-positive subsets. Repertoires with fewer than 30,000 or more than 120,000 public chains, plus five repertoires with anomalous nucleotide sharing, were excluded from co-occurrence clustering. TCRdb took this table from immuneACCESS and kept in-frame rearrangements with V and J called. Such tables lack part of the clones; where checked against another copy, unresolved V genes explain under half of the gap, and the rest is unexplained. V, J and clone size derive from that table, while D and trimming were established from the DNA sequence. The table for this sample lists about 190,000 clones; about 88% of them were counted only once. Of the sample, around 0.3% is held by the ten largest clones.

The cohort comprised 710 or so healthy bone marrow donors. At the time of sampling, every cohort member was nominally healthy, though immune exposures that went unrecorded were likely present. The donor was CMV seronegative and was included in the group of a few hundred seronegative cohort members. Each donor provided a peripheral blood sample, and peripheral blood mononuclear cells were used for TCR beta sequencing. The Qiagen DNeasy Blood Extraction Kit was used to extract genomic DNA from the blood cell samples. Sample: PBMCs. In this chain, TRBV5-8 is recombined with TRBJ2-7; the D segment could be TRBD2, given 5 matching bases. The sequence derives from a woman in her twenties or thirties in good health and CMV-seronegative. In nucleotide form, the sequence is TGTGCCAGCAGCCCCTCGGGAAGGTTTGGGGTCGAGCAGTACTTC. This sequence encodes CASSPSGRFGVEQYF.